This TCR beta chain was found in a study of blood T cell repertoires in COVID-19 (dated by TCRdb to 2018 to 2021). Regarding the research as a whole: Samples from collaborators originated in the United States, Italy and Spain and spanned both the acute and convalescent phases of COVID-19. The material from the prospective study consisted of cDNA or gDNA derived from T cells, B-cell-depleted T cells, or PBMCs. Subjects who had been exposed to COVID-19, were actively infected with it, or had recovered from it provided the deeply sampled blood TCRbeta repertoires that made up the dataset. The repertoires were released in a freely available public database meant as a resource for research on the immune response to SARS-CoV-2. Samples came from the ongoing ImmuneRACE study (first 160 participants) plus 1,254 subjects from 6 global collaborators. Where HLA class I and class II types were available, the types were taken from metadata supplied by the sample provider, not from assay-based typing. Nearly every sample came with metadata listing a de-identified subject ID, COVID-19 status, age in years and sex. What the research found in general, with its limitations: Clinical and demographic metadata were provided uncurated, with the amount varying by source and participant.

TCRbeta CDR3 regions were amplified from genomic DNA using the immunoSEQ Assay, a bias-controlled multiplex PCR. As for the original processing: The number of nucleated cells in each sample was estimated from the amplification of reference gene primers within the assay. To quantify the absolute abundance of each unique TCRbeta CDR3 rearrangement, sequence reads were collapsed and filtered. For each sample, productive Simpson clonality was calculated as the square root of Simpson's diversity index over productive rearrangements. As stored in TCRdb, this immuneACCESS dataset retains in-frame rearrangements with V and J assigned. A fraction of the clones does not appear; measured against another copy, unresolved V genes explain less than half of the discrepancy, and the remainder lacks a known reason. V, J and clone size derive from that table, while D and trimming were established from the DNA sequence. A total of about 20,000 clones appear in this sample, around 74% of them only once. The top ten hold about 56% of the sample.

Each collaborating institution followed its own protocols to collect whole blood in K2EDTA tubes. For TCRbeta analysis, collaborators shipped samples as frozen whole blood, isolated PBMCs, or DNA extracted from either of those sample types. Concerning this clone itself: The antigen it recognizes is unknown. Base qualities are missing; no much larger clone stands one base away.

This sequence was found in a man aged 80 or over with acute or convalescent COVID-19. The sample taken for sequencing was peripheral blood.

The nucleotide sequence reads as follows: TGTGCCAGCAGCCCGCGGGACGTCGCCCGGCCCGGGGAGCTGTTTTTT. This gives the protein CASSPRDVARPGELFF. The chain links TRBV3-1 (or the pseudogene TRBV3-2) with TRBJ2-2, and the D gene may be TRBD2, 6 bases matching. Via the germline V gene (reference sequence), CDR1 is LGHDT and CDR2 YNNKEL. Including cysteine and phenylalanine, the CDR3 has 16 amino acids. Just the 48-base CDR3 DNA is kept, in frame starting at base 1. Trimming at the junction amounts to 4 bases on V and 6 bases on J, and the germline ends lie 18 bases apart.